This T cell receptor beta chain was documented in a study of immune heterogeneity within non-small cell lung tumors. A first 10-cycle multiplex round used 32 V-gene and 13 J-gene primers on TCR beta CDR3. TCRdb redid the calling of the multiplex PCR reads with MiXCR, one entry per CDR3 protein. The top ten clones hold 3% to 4.5% of a sample with over 30,000 distinct CDR3 sequences, about 29% of them seen once. Template input, which was bulk tumor genomic DNA, totaled 600 to 650 ng per sample. Every primary tumor yielded several biopsies, spaced far apart, that were taken during surgery. The study enrolled patients with untreated, newly diagnosed non-small cell lung cancer who underwent curative surgery. Samples were obtained from newly diagnosed non-small cell lung cancer patients who were having surgery with curative intent. Whole-study findings and limits: Local T-cell clonality tracked local tumor mutational burden, showing a moderate yet significant relationship (R about 0.34). Identical dominant CDR3 beta clonotypes recurred across tumor sites within a patient, alongside site-unique high-frequency clones. High-frequency T-cell receptor beta clonotypes were largely distinct between individual patients.

Germline V gene sequence: CDR1 DFQATT, CDR2 SNEGSKA (reference sequence). V shed 1 base, J shed 4 bases, and the junction held 9 bases outside the gene matches. The CDR3 is 16 amino acids. This clonotype appeared a few times. The antigen remains undetermined. V gene TRBV20-1 combines with J gene TRBJ1-2, with 10 bases that match TRBD1. The specimen was lung tumor tissue. This sequence was found in a middle-aged man with non-small cell lung cancer. CDR3 sequence reads: CSARARGQGIRYGYTF. In DNA, the CDR3 is TGCAGTGCTAGAGCCCGGGGACAGGGGATTCGCTATGGCTACACCTTC.